The rows below give T cell receptor beta chains drawn from one sample of a study of T cells in Graves' hyperthyroidism and ophthalmopathy. Using its own MiXCR run on the multiplex PCR reads, TCRdb lists one record per CDR3 protein. The repertoire consists of hundreds of thousands of distinct CDR3 sequences, with over 12% occurring once and the leading ten covering under 30%. The sample comprised blood. The receptors derive from a man aged 50 to 59 with Graves' ophthalmopathy. CDR3s include the opening cysteine and the closing phenylalanine or tryptophan. A D gene is named only where the DNA matches it firmly. Size is omitted from some rows. Given values are once, few, many or a class for expanded clones.

TGTGCCAGCAGCCCCAGACCGGTCAGGGGAGGGTATACTGAAGCTTTCTTT | CASSPRPVRGGYTEAFF | NA | TRBJ1-1 | many | TRBV7-8
TGTGCCAGCAGCTTGGGTAGCGTACACAATGAGCAGTTCTTC | CASSLGSVHNEQFF | NA | TRBJ2-1 | many | TRBV5-6
TGTGCCAGTAGACCCCCGGGACTAGCGGGAGACCAGTTCTTC | CASRPPGLAGDQFF | TRBD2 | TRBJ2-1 | many | TRBV19
TGCAGTGCTAGAAACAGGGCTAACTTAGCGAATGAAAAACTGTTTTTT | CSARNRANLANEKLFF | NA | TRBJ1-4 | few | TRBV20-1
TGTGCCAGCAGCCAGGACCGAATGTACGAGCAGTACTTC | CASSQDRMYEQYF | NA | TRBJ2-7 | few | TRBV11-2
TGTGCCAGCAGTTCGATTATAGACCCGCACTACAATGAGCAGTTCTTC | CASSSIIDPHYNEQFF | NA | TRBJ2-1 | many | TRBV6-2/TRBV6-3
TGTGCCACCAGTGACGGACAGGGTTACGATGAGCAGTTCTTC | CATSDGQGYDEQFF | TRBD1 | TRBJ2-1 | NA | TRBV24-1
TGTGCCAGCAGCTCGTCTTTCGGACAGGTCGTGGGGACTAACTATGGCTACACCTTC | CASSSSFGQVVGTNYGYTF | TRBD1 | TRBJ1-2 | many | TRBV11-3
TGCGCCAGCAGCCACCTGGAAGAGACCCAGTACTTC | CASSHLEETQYF | NA | TRBJ2-5 | NA | TRBV5-1
TGCGCCAGCAGCTTGGTTCCAGACGCGAACACCGGGGAGCTGTTTTTT | CASSLVPDANTGELFF | NA | TRBJ2-2 | few | TRBV5-1
TGTGCCAGCAGCGCAGGGGATAGGGGGTCATACTCCTACAATGAGCAGTTCTTC | CASSAGDRGSYSYNEQFF | NA | TRBJ2-1 | many | TRBV11-3
TGTGCCAGTAGTATAGGGGCTAGCGGGGGCCTCTACGAGCAGTACTTC | CASSIGASGGLYEQYF | TRBD2 | TRBJ2-7 | NA | TRBV19
TGTGCCAGTAGTAACTCGGGGTTGAACACTGAAGCTTTCTTT | CASSNSGLNTEAFF | NA | TRBJ1-1 | NA | TRBV19
TGTGCCAGCAGTCTAGCGGGAGCGGACTACAATGAGCAGTTCTTC | CASSLAGADYNEQFF | TRBD2 | TRBJ2-1 | many | TRBV12-3/TRBV12-4
TGTGCCAGCAGCTTTGCGCCAAGCTCCTACGAGCAGTACTTC | CASSFAPSSYEQYF | NA | TRBJ2-7 | many | TRBV11-2
TGTGCCAGCAGTTTAGAAGGGATCTCCTACGAGCAGTACTTC | CASSLEGISYEQYF | NA | TRBJ2-7 | many | TRBV28
TGTGCCATCAGTGAAGGGACTACCCAGGGGGATACGCAGTATTTT | CAISEGTTQGDTQYF | NA | TRBJ2-3 | NA | TRBV10-3
TGTGCCAGCAGGACATCTTCGGGGGTTTACAATGAGCAGTTCTTC | CASRTSSGVYNEQFF | NA | TRBJ2-1 | many | TRBV12-3/TRBV12-4
TGTGCCAGCAGCCAAGACTCGAGCGGGAGGACCGAGACCCAGTACTTC | CASSQDSSGRTETQYF | TRBD2 | TRBJ2-5 | NA | TRBV4-2
TGTGCCAGCAGTTTAGAGGGTACAGGCTACGAGCAGTACTTC | CASSLEGTGYEQYF | NA | TRBJ2-7 | many | TRBV28